Sequencing of this TCR beta chain was carried out in a study of OX40 agonist ivuxolimab in advanced cancers. Study at large: Partial responses, seen in three patients, involved one hepatocellular carcinoma and two cutaneous melanomas. Study-level points and caveats: By week 6 at 0.1 to 3.0 mg/kg, blood CD4+ and CD8+ T cells had expanded clonally.

The CDR3 has 17 residues. The germline V and J ends were trimmed by 4 bases and 0 bases, with 17 bases remaining between them. The germline gives CDR1 SGHTS, CDR2 YDEGEE. Details on this clone: The antigen remains unidentified.

Assay used: immunoSEQ multiplex PCR; TCRdb lists only in-frame clones, some missing. The sample has over 50,000 clones; 70% to 90% are singletons. If patients had autoimmune disease history or systemic immunosuppression, they were excluded. The chain is built from TRBV5-8 and TRBJ1-3, with D unclear. The receptor's source is an adult with an advanced solid tumor such as melanoma, head and neck, liver or kidney cancer. This specimen consisted of CD4+ or CD8+ T cells sorted from blood, obtained in a trial of the OX40 agonist ivuxolimab. The CDR3 protein is CASSLDRRKFSGNTIYF. The CDR3 region has the DNA TGTGCCAGCAGCCTAGACCGCAGAAAATTCTCTGGAAACACCATATATTTT.